This T cell receptor (beta chain) was retrieved from a study of molecular identifiers for immune sequencing clone quantification. Findings and limits, study-wide: Single-cell amounts of spiked Jurkat TCR RNA were reportedly detectable among over 750,000 naive cells.

V was shortened by 3 bases and J by 6 bases, with 13 bases between the two germline ends. This CDR3 region has 14 residues. About this clonotype: Its antigen is not known.

Both previously described methods and listed TCR primers were employed to make bulk TCR libraries. Via MiXCR, TCRdb re-called the PCR reads, giving one row per CDR3 protein. The repertoire holds approximately 500,000 distinct CDR3 sequences, with approximately 25% as singletons. The sequencing input was naive CD8+ T cells from blood, with Jurkat cell RNA spiked in. The subset was: FACS-sorted CD8+CD4-CCR7+CD45RA+ naive T cells. The chain carries TRBV12-3 or TRBV12-4 and TRBJ2-3; D possibly matches TRBD1 or TRBD2 (5 bases each). The receptor's source is a human donor in good health. Some libraries in this study had Jurkat cell RNA spiked in. CDR3 in DNA: TGTGCCAGCAGTTTTAACAGGCCGGGGGATACGCAGTATTTT. It is translated as CASSFNRPGDTQYF.